The source of this T cell receptor (beta chain) is a study of T cell repertoires in cytomegalovirus infection. Study in general: Recently described HLA-C-restricted plus well-studied HLA-B-restricted CMV epitopes were used.

TCRdb called the reads again in MiXCR, with one record for every CDR3 protein. The sample holds around 540,000 distinct CDR3 sequences; roughly 34% are singletons and the top ten take roughly a sixth. Comment on this clonotype: Its antigen is undetermined.

V was pared by 5 bases and J by 7 bases, with 13 bases of the junction left unmatched. The V gene's germline CDR1 is SGHTA and CDR2 FQGNSA. The CDR3 has 15 residues. The chain is built from TRBV7-2 and TRBJ2-7, with 8 positions matching TRBD2. The clonotype originates from a human donor in good health (CMV status not recorded). Some clones in this sample may be carry-over from other donors' samples. This material consisted of cultured PBMCs, taken from culture after CMV antigen stimulation. The DNA of the CDR3 is TGTGCCAGCAGCCCCTCGGGAGCGGGAGTGGGGGAGCAGTACTTC. Residues: CASSPSGAGVGEQYF.